Here is one T cell receptor beta chain with its context. The data derive from a study of T-cell reconstitution after alpha-beta-depleted transplantation in children. This CDR3 comprises 14 residues. Between the trimmed V and J ends, which lost 0 bases and 9 bases, there was a span of 12 bases. The germline V gene encodes CDR1 SGHAT and CDR2 FQNNGV. Preparation of the TCRbeta library involved a method that used unique molecular identifiers. MiXCR was run by TCRdb on the PCR reads, yielding one entry per CDR3 protein. This table holds about 400,000 distinct CDR3 sequences, around 20% found once. This specimen was PBMCs from the stem cell graft donor, taken from the stem cell graft. The chain has TRBV11-2 and TRBJ1-5; D is uncertain. The sequence derives from a human donor who donated a stem cell graft to a child with acute myeloid leukemia. The CDR3 region has the DNA TGTGCCAGCAGCTTAGATTTGAGTGTTCGGCCCCAGCATTTT. The encoded protein is CASSLDLSVRPQHF.